The source of this TCR beta chain is a study of blood T cell repertoires in COVID-19. Study-level information: Italy, Spain and the United States were the sources of the convalescent and acute COVID-19 samples.

In its sample, this clone was seen once. Study processing details: Amplifying reference gene primers gave estimates of nucleated cell counts. Using immunoSEQ multiplex PCR, the repertoire was profiled, and TCRdb retains in-frame clones only, with some absent. V and J calls and clone size are given by that table; D and trimming were obtained from the DNA. In the table there are some 9,800 clones, roughly 72% of which are singletons. Unmatched junction bases numbered 13, after V lost 0 bases and J lost 2 bases. Germline V gene lookup returns CDR1 MGHRA and CDR2 YSYEKL. The CDR3 is made up of 21 amino acids.

The J gene is TRBJ2-6, the V gene TRBV4-1; 10 bases fit TRBD2. Sequences were obtained from peripheral blood. This sequence originates from a human donor in a cohort sampled during active COVID-19. The CDR3 DNA reads as TGCGCCAGCAGCCAAGAATGGCCCGTAGCGGGGGGCCGGACTGGGGCCAACGTCCTGACTTTC. Amino acid sequence: CASSQEWPVAGGRTGANVLTF.